The next 8 T cell receptor beta chains were all read from a single sample in a study of blood T cell repertoires in COVID-19. The protocol was immunoSEQ multiplex PCR, while the TCRdb copy is restricted to in-frame clones and leaves out a portion. The sample holds some 97,000 clones, around 88% seen once. Sequenced: peripheral blood. These TCRs come from a human donor in a cohort sampled during active COVID-19.

V and J are TRBV7-8 and TRBJ2-2, with 7 bases lining up with TRBD1. This CDR3 is 18 amino acids long. V lost 5 bases, J lost 7 bases, and 19 bases stayed unmatched. Looked up from germline, CDR1 is SGHVS and CDR2 is FQNEAQ. CDR3 nucleotide sequence: TGTGCCAGCAGCCCCAGGAGACAGGGATTAGAGTTTATCGGGGAGCTGTTTTTT. This translates into CASSPRRQGLEFIGELFF.

The chain has TRBV6-6 and TRBJ2-7, with 7 nucleotides matching TRBD2. The CDR3 runs to 13 residues. The junction had 4 bases not matched to a gene; V was cut back by 6 bases and J by 2 bases. The germline V gene encodes CDR1 MNHNY and CDR2 SVGAGI (reference sequence). The CDR3 DNA reads as TGTGCCAGCAGCTTCCGGGGGGCCTACGAGCAGTACTTC. It encodes CASSFRGAYEQYF.

CDR3 residues: CASSLAWAGGEQYF. The CDR3 nucleotides read TGTGCCAGCAGCTTAGCGTGGGCAGGGGGGGAGCAGTACTTC. The genes are TRBV7-2 and TRBJ2-7; D might be TRBD1 (7 bases). The V gene's germline CDR1 is SGHTA and CDR2 FQGNSA. The CDR3 sequence is 14 residues long. V lost 0 bases, J lost 7 bases, and 13 bases lay in between.

The V call is TRBV5-4, the J call TRBJ1-1, with TRBD1 matching 7 bases. V shed 4 bases and J 0 bases; nucleotides not matched to a gene: 6. The CDR3 has 15 residues. CDR1 and CDR2 (germline): SGHNT, YYREEE (reference sequence). DNA of the CDR3: TGTGCCAGCAGCACACCGACAGGGATGAACACTGAAGCTTTCTTT. Residues: CASSTPTGMNTEAFF.

V and J are TRBV5-1 and TRBJ2-3; 9 nucleotides agree with TRBD1. The CDR3 length is 15 residues. After removal of 4 bases from V and 2 bases from J, the junction contained 5 bases not matched to a gene. Germline V CDR1 and CDR2: SGHRS, YFSETQ. The CDR3 is CASSLTGGDTDTQYF. CDR3 coding DNA: TGCGCCAGCAGCCTGACAGGGGGTGACACAGATACGCAGTATTTT.

J is TRBJ2-1 and V is TRBV18, with a weak D call TRBD2 (6 bases). V lost 3 bases to trimming and J lost 7 bases, with 16 bases between them. The CDR3 contains 15 residues. Germline values: CDR1 KGHSH, CDR2 LQKENI. For the CDR3, the DNA is TGTGCCAGCTCACCGTCCGGGACTTCATCTAATGAGCAGTTCTTC. This encodes CASSPSGTSSNEQFF.

The rearrangement joins TRBV18 to TRBJ2-1; 8 nucleotides align to TRBD2. The CDR3 extends over 15 amino acids. V lost 1 base and J lost 3; bases outside the gene matches: 2. Looked up from germline, CDR1 is KGHSH and CDR2 is LQKENI. CDR3 coding DNA: TGTGCCAGCTCACCACAGCGGGAGCTCTACAATGAGCAGTTCTTC. Encoded protein: CASSPQRELYNEQFF.

The chain employs TRBV10-1 and TRBJ2-1; D perhaps matches TRBD1 (7 bases). The CDR3 is made up of 14 amino acids. The V end was cut by 3 bases, the J end by 8 bases, with 14 bases between. Germline assignment: CDR1 WNHNN and CDR2 SYGVQD (reference sequence). The CDR3: CASSDTTGEDEQFF. The CDR3, as DNA: TGCGCCAGCAGTGATACTACAGGGGAGGATGAGCAGTTCTTC.